The 28 T cell receptor beta chains below were found in one sample sequenced in a study of T cell responses to AZD1222 COVID-19 vaccine. Data came from immunoSEQ multiplex PCR; TCRdb stores just in-frame clones and leaves some out. The sample has about 110,000 clones, over 85% seen once. The source material was peripheral blood, sampled on day 0 of MenACWY control vaccination. Receptors originate from an adult in good health.

This chain links TRBV15 with TRBJ1-4; D unclear. Per germline, CDR1 LNHNV and CDR2 YYDKDF (reference sequence). The V end was cut by 1 base, the J end by 7 bases, with 16 bases between. The CDR3 totals 16 residues. CDR3 protein: CATSRGAPTSGEKLFF. As DNA, the CDR3 is TGTGCCACCAGCAGAGGAGCCCCCACCTCGGGTGAAAAACTGTTTTTT.

This rearrangement joins TRBV9 to TRBJ1-4, with D perhaps TRBD1 (5 bases). The CDR3 consists of 16 residues. Germline CDR1 and CDR2: SGDLS and YYNGEE. Trimming left V 4 bases short and J 6 bases short, with 19 bases between. The chain's CDR3 is CASSPGWGGFDEKLFF. CDR3 nucleotides: TGTGCCAGCAGCCCCGGGTGGGGGGGGTTCGATGAAAAACTGTTTTTT.

The V and J genes are TRBV4-3 and TRBJ2-4; no firm D call. The CDR3 totals 16 residues. The ends were cut back, 0 bases at V and 1 base at J, with 10 bases in the middle. In germline, CDR1 is LGHNA, CDR2 YSLEER. The DNA for the CDR3 is TGCGCCAGCAGCCAAGATCGAGCCCCTGCCAAAAACATTCAGTACTTC. Protein product: CASSQDRAPAKNIQYF.

The chain carries TRBV7-2 and TRBJ1-2, with no clear D. The CDR3 has 15 residues. Trimming pared 0 bases from V and 5 bases from J, leaving 13 bases between. Germline V gene sequence: CDR1 SGHTA, CDR2 FQGNSA. This chain's CDR3 is CASSLARTLGYGYTF. The DNA for the CDR3 is TGTGCCAGCAGCTTAGCGAGGACCCTAGGGTATGGCTACACCTTC.

The chain uses TRBV6-5 and TRBJ2-3; D may be TRBD1 (5 bases). Per the germline V gene, CDR1 is MNHEY and CDR2 is SVGAGI. The CDR3 is 15 amino acids. Trimming took off 2 bases at V and 0 bases at J, with 9 bases between the two ends. The CDR3 region has the DNA TGTGCCAGCAGTTACAGGGGAATAAGCACAGATACGCAGTATTTT. Residues: CASSYRGISTDTQYF.

The V and J genes are TRBV7-9 and TRBJ2-6; no clear D gene. This CDR3 region has 16 residues. Germline CDR1 SEHNR, CDR2 FQNEAQ (reference sequence). Trimming took 4 bases from V and 0 from J, leaving 10 bases between them. The CDR3 DNA sequence: TGTGCCAGCAGCTCCCAGGACGGCTCTGGGGCCAACGTCCTGACTTTC. It codes for CASSSQDGSGANVLTF.

With respect to this clone: This CDR3 is also generated by other DNA sequences in the sample. The rearrangement joins TRBV20-1 to TRBJ1-5; no clear D gene. From germline, CDR1 is DFQATT and CDR2 SNEGSKA (reference sequence). This CDR3 is built from 13 residues. Trimming left V 3 bases short and J 0 bases short, with 6 bases between. CDR3 DNA: TGCAGTGCTAGTCCCGATAGCAATCAGCCCCAGCATTTT. Encoded protein: CSASPDSNQPQHF.

This clone showed up just once. This rearrangement joins TRBV6-2 or TRBV6-3 to TRBJ2-1; the D is unclear. The ends were cut back, 5 bases at V and 9 bases at J, with 14 bases in the middle. The length of the CDR3 is 13 residues. Germline-derived CDR1 and CDR2 are MNHEY and SVGEGT. CDR3 sequence (DNA): TGTGCCAGCAGTCCCGTGGTCGGCCCTGAGCAGTTCTTC. Protein product: CASSPVVGPEQFF.

The chain joins TRBV27 to TRBJ2-7; 8 positions match TRBD1. This CDR3 region has 16 residues. Germline V gene data show CDR1 as MNHEY and CDR2 as SMNVEV (reference sequence). Trimming cost V 5 bases and J 3 bases; bases outside gene matches: 12. The CDR3 sequence: CASSPGTGPPYYEQYF. CDR3 coding DNA: TGTGCCAGCAGTCCGGGGACAGGCCCCCCCTACTACGAGCAGTACTTC.

Only one count was recorded for this clone. V and J are TRBV30 and TRBJ2-7; 9 nucleotides match TRBD1. With V trimmed by 3 bases and J by 3 bases, 3 bases remained unmatched. CDR1 is GTSNPN, CDR2 SVGIG, per germline (reference sequence). This CDR3 spans 13 amino acids. DNA for the CDR3: TGTGCCTGGAGCGGGACAGGGTTCTACGAGCAGTACTTC. This translates into CAWSGTGFYEQYF.

The sample holds a few counts of this clone. This rearrangement joins TRBV19 to TRBJ1-2, with D tentatively TRBD1 (5 bases). Trimming left V 6 bases short and J 3 bases short, with 11 bases between. Looked up from germline, CDR1 is LNHDA and CDR2 is SQIVND (reference sequence). CDR3 length: 13 amino acids. The CDR3: CASSSRVYYGYTF. The DNA of the CDR3 is TGTGCCAGTAGCAGCAGGGTGTACTATGGCTACACCTTC.

This clone was seen a single time. The chain carries TRBV5-1 and TRBJ2-5; possible D gene TRBD1, 6 bases. CDR3 length: 16 residues. The V gene's germline CDR1 is SGHRS and CDR2 YFSETQ. V lost 0 bases to trimming and J lost 4 bases, with 16 bases between them. The CDR3 DNA reads as TGCGCCAGCAGCTTGGGGAGTGGGGCACAGGGAGAGACCCAGTACTTC. Protein: CASSLGSGAQGETQYF.

The chain carries TRBV18 and TRBJ2-3; 7 bases fit TRBD1. The CDR3 is 16 amino acids. The V segment lost 3 bases and the J segment 0 bases; nucleotides outside the gene matches: 6. CDR1 KGHSH and CDR2 LQKENI come from the germline V gene. Here the CDR3 reads CASSPRQGYSTDTQYF. The DNA of the CDR3 is TGTGCCAGCTCACCGAGACAGGGATATAGCACAGATACGCAGTATTTT.

The chain combines TRBV5-4 with TRBJ1-4, with D hard to call. V was shortened by 0 bases and J by 10 bases, with 16 bases between the two germline ends. Germline CDR1 and CDR2: SGHNT and YYREEE (reference sequence). The CDR3 length is 15 residues. CDR3 nucleotide sequence: TGTGCCAGCAGCTTGGGGGGAGAGGTGGAGGGAAAACTGTTTTTT. Encoded protein: CASSLGGEVEGKLFF.

This clone was seen once. This chain uses TRBV19 with TRBJ1-5, with D possibly matching TRBD1 (6 bases). With 5 bases removed from V and 6 bases from J, the gap between germline ends came to 20 bases. Per the germline V gene, CDR1 is LNHDA and CDR2 is SQIVND (reference sequence). This CDR3 region has 16 residues. The CDR3 nucleotides read TGTGCCAGTAGTCTTCAGGGACAAAGAAGGGGTCAGCCCCAGCATTTT. This sequence encodes CASSLQGQRRGQPQHF. Drawing the rest from reference TRBV19 and TRBJ1-5, the complete variable domain is DGGITQSPKYLFRKEGQNVTLSCEQNLNHDAMYWYRQDPGQGLRLIYYSQIVNDFQKGDIAEGYSVSREKKESFPLTVTSAQKNPTAFYLCASSLQGQRRGQPQHFGDGTRLSIL.

V gene TRBV7-3 combines with J gene TRBJ1-2; 8 nucleotides agree with TRBD1. V dropped 5 bases and J dropped 8; count of bases not matched to a gene: 7. Germline-derived CDR1 and CDR2 are SGHTA and FQGTGA. The CDR3 runs 13 residues. CDR3 sequence (DNA): TGTGCCAGCAGCCCCGGACAGGGTCGAGGCTACACCTTC. The encoded protein is CASSPGQGRGYTF.

V and J are TRBV6-5 and TRBJ2-1, with TRBD1 as a possible D gene (6 bases). V lost 6 bases and J 9 bases, leaving 12 bases between the germline ends. This CDR3 has 12 amino acids. Germline CDR1 and CDR2: MNHEY and SVGAGI. The CDR3 nucleotides read TGTGCCAGCAGGCCGAACAGGGCTGAGCAGTTCTTC. Its protein product is CASRPNRAEQFF.

The rearrangement links TRBV12-5 to TRBJ2-1, with 11 bases matching TRBD2. CDR1 LGHNT and CDR2 FRNRAP come from the germline V gene. The CDR3 has 17 residues. The V and J ends lost 0 bases and 6 bases, in that order; junction bases with no gene match: 7. The CDR3 here is CASGLVLTSGESNEQFF. CDR3 sequence (DNA): TGTGCTAGTGGTTTGGTCCTGACTAGCGGGGAGTCCAATGAGCAGTTCTTC.

The rearrangement links TRBV10-3 to TRBJ2-1; 8 bases line up with TRBD2. V gave up 5 bases and J gave up 10 bases; unmatched junction bases: 13. The CDR3 runs 15 residues. CDR1 is ENHRY, CDR2 SYGVKD, per germline. The CDR3 sequence is CAISSRTSPQAEQFF. Written as DNA, the CDR3 is TGTGCCATCAGTTCTCGGACTAGCCCACAGGCAGAGCAGTTCTTC.

The chain combines TRBV27 with TRBJ1-1; D is possibly TRBD1 (6 bases). Germline V gene lookup returns CDR1 MNHEY and CDR2 SMNVEV (reference sequence). V dropped 3 bases and J dropped 3 bases, with 14 bases sitting between them. The CDR3 is made up of 15 amino acids. The CDR3 sequence is CASSFRGSGDTEAFF. CDR3 in DNA: TGTGCCAGCAGTTTTAGGGGATCAGGGGACACTGAAGCTTTCTTT.

The chain joins TRBV6-5 to TRBJ2-5; TRBD2 matches at 11 bases. Germline V gives CDR1 MNHEY, CDR2 SVGAGI. The CDR3 spans 15 residues. Trimming at V came to 0 bases and at J to 5 bases, leaving 2 bases not matched to a gene. CDR3 nucleotide sequence: TGTGCCAGCAGTTACTCTAGCGGGGGGGAGGAGACCCAGTACTTC. It specifies CASSYSSGGEETQYF.

This sequence joins TRBV5-1 and TRBJ1-1; no definite D call. This CDR3 is 13 amino acids long. The germline CDR1 and CDR2 sequences are SGHRS and YFSETQ. V gave up 2 bases and J gave up 1 base, with 6 bases separating them. DNA of the CDR3: TGCGCCAGCAGCTTAGGCAGGAACACTGAAGCTTTCTTT. This gives the protein CASSLGRNTEAFF.

This clone was seen more than once but under ten times. The CDR3 bases are TGTGCCAGCAGCTTGGCCCCGTCGGGACAGGGAGGAGACGAGCAGTACTTC. Translated: CASSLAPSGQGGDEQYF. V and J are TRBV5-4 and TRBJ2-7, with 9 bases fitting TRBD1. Germline lookup yields CDR1 SGHNT and CDR2 YYREEE (reference sequence). CDR3 length: 17 residues. The J segment lost 5 bases and the V segment lost 0 bases, leaving 12 bases of the junction unmatched.

The V gene is TRBV4-1, the J gene TRBJ2-1; TRBD2 aligns across 14 bases. The trim removed 4 bases at V and 5 bases at J, leaving 4 bases unmatched. The CDR3 is 16 residues long. In germline, CDR1 is MGHRA, CDR2 YSYEKL. The CDR3 sequence is CASSRGLAGANNEQFF. The CDR3 DNA reads TGCGCCAGCAGCCGGGGACTAGCGGGGGCTAACAATGAGCAGTTCTTC.

V gene TRBV4-2 combines with J gene TRBJ2-1; 12 nucleotides align to TRBD2. Germline CDR1 LGHNA, CDR2 YNFKEQ. This CDR3 has 17 residues. The J segment lost 7 bases and the V segment lost 4 bases, leaving 11 bases of the junction unmatched. DNA of the CDR3: TGTGCCAGCAGCCCCTCCCAACTAGCGGGGGGCCCGAATGAGCAGTTCTTC. Amino acids: CASSPSQLAGGPNEQFF.

This sequence joins TRBV27 and TRBJ1-1, with no clear D. Germline V lookup: CDR1 MNHEY, CDR2 SMNVEV (reference sequence). V dropped 2 bases and J dropped 9 bases, with 13 bases sitting between them. This CDR3 is built from 13 residues. CDR3 in amino acids: CASSLLPQAKAFF. DNA for the CDR3: TGTGCCAGCAGTTTACTCCCCCAGGCGAAAGCTTTCTTT.

The chain is built from TRBV27 and TRBJ2-7; possibly TRBD2 for D (7 bases). V was cut by 1 base and J by 4 bases, with 14 bases left in between. The CDR3 is made up of 15 amino acids. CDR1 and CDR2 from the germline V gene are MNHEY and SMNVEV (reference sequence). CDR3 sequence: CASSLWGGLLYEQYF. In DNA, the CDR3 is TGTGCCAGCAGTTTATGGGGGGGGCTTTTGTACGAGCAGTACTTC.

This rearrangement joins TRBV6-5 to TRBJ1-2, with D maybe TRBD1 (6 bases). Germline V gene data show CDR1 as MNHEY and CDR2 as SVGAGI. Trimming took off 4 bases at V and 3 bases at J, with 12 bases between the two ends. This CDR3 spans 14 amino acids. CDR3 sequence: CASSSSGADYGYTF. CDR3 nucleotide sequence: TGTGCCAGCAGTTCCTCGGGGGCTGACTATGGCTACACCTTC.